The 6 T cell receptor beta chains below come from one sample, sequenced in a study of blood T cell repertoires in COVID-19 (dated by TCRdb to about 2020). Library creation used the immunoSEQ multiplex PCR assay. Here the immuneACCESS table is served through TCRdb, limited to in-frame sequences with V and J called. Missing clones are a known gap in these copies; in checked studies unresolved V genes cover under half, and the rest lacks a known reason. This sample is represented by roughly 310,000 clones; 89% of them were singletons. The ten largest clones add up to roughly 8.9% of the sample. The sample consisted of PBMCs or T cells enriched from blood (not recorded which). The source is a woman in her thirties or forties who had recovered from COVID-19.

This chain joins TRBV5-1 and TRBJ1-6; tentative D call: TRBD1 (5 bases). CDR1 SGHRS and CDR2 YFSETQ come from the germline V gene. V was pared by 0 bases and J by 10 bases, with 14 bases between. The CDR3 runs 15 residues. The CDR3 DNA reads as TGCGCCAGCAGCTTGGCGGGGGTTTCTAACTCACCCCTCCACTTT. It specifies CASSLAGVSNSPLHF.

The rearrangement links TRBV12-3 or TRBV12-4 to TRBJ2-1, with D possibly TRBD2 on 5 matching bases. Trimming took 6 bases from V and 9 from J, leaving 12 bases between them. CDR3 length: 12 amino acids. The CDR3 coding sequence is TGTGCCAGCAGGCTTCTAGCAGGTGAGCAGTTCTTC. This encodes CASRLLAGEQFF.

This rearrangement joins TRBV28 to TRBJ2-7; D might be TRBD2 (5 bases). The V gene's germline CDR1 is MDHEN and CDR2 SYDVKM. The CDR3 has 13 amino acids. V gave up 6 bases and J gave up 2 bases, with 11 bases separating them. The CDR3 region is CASRGGFPYEQYF. The CDR3 DNA follows: TGTGCCAGCAGGGGCGGGTTCCCCTACGAGCAGTACTTC.

In its sample, this clone was seen once. The chain is built from TRBV7-6 and TRBJ1-2; the D gene is possibly TRBD1 (5 bases). Germline lookup yields CDR1 SGHVS and CDR2 FNYEAQ. V gave up 1 base and J gave up 4 bases, with 7 bases separating them. CDR3 length: 13 amino acids. CDR3 in DNA: TGTGCCAGCAGCTTAGGGGGGGGCTATGGCTACACCTTC. This sequence encodes CASSLGGGYGYTF. The variable domain in full, completed from reference TRBV7-6 and TRBJ1-2, reads GAGVSQSPRYKVTKRGQDVALRCDPISGHVSLYWYRQALGQGPEFLTYFNYEAQQDKSGLPNDRFSAERPEGSISTLTIQRTEQRDSAMYRCASSLGGGYGYTFGSGTRLTVV.

This sequence joins TRBV11-3 and TRBJ2-4; maybe TRBD1 (6 bases). CDR3 length: 15 amino acids. From germline, CDR1 is SGHNT and CDR2 YENEEA. The ends were cut back, 5 bases at V and 1 base at J, with 12 bases in the middle. CDR3 amino acids: CASSQWTDAKNIQYF. CDR3 nucleotide sequence: TGTGCCAGCAGCCAATGGACAGATGCCAAAAACATTCAGTACTTC.

This chain connects TRBV7-9 to TRBJ1-1, with a weak D call TRBD1 (6 bases). The germline CDR1 and CDR2 sequences are SEHNR and FQNEAQ (reference sequence). V dropped 1 base and J dropped 4 bases, with 16 bases sitting between them. This CDR3 spans 16 amino acids. The CDR3 spells CASSLGPTGGVTEAFF. Written as DNA, the CDR3 is TGTGCCAGCAGCTTAGGTCCGACGGGGGGCGTCACTGAAGCTTTCTTT.